This note documents a single TCR beta chain sequence. Its target antigen remains unknown. No base-level quality is on record; no much larger clone is a single base apart. Between the V and J ends, shortened by 5 bases and 2 bases respectively, the junction contains 10 bases. Per the germline V gene (reference sequence), LNHDA is the CDR1 and SQIVND is the CDR2. Inclusive of the bounding cysteine and phenylalanine, the CDR3 is 14 residues long. Of all the DNA, just the CDR3 is kept, 42 bases in frame from base 1. The sample is drawn from a study of breast tumors, draining lymph nodes, adjacent tissues (dated by TCRdb to between 2015 and 2016). As for the study more broadly: The study compared TCR beta repertoires across tumor, adjacent nontumor tissue and axillary lymph nodes from breast cancer patients. In human breast cancer, the study set out to evaluate how tumor, surrounding tissue and draining lymph node repertoires relate to one another and whether T cells may move between these sites. General study outcomes and caveats: In luminal-like breast cancer, tumor and nontumor tissue repertoires resembled each other significantly more than in basal-like breast cancer. Tumor T-cell repertoires showed less diversity than lymph node repertoires and more diversity than nontumor tissue repertoires, and tumor T-cell repertoires showed preferential V and J gene usage. The data were judged consistent with most tumor T cells deriving from the lymph node and then expanding within tumor tissue. The study presented the conclusion that tumor T cells originate in lymph nodes as consistent with a hypothesis, not as something directly demonstrated.

Instrument on record: Illumina HiSeq 2000. TCR beta chain libraries were generated by multiplex PCR amplification. The amplified TCR beta chain products were analyzed by high-throughput sequencing. The public reads were quality trimmed at Q25 with fastp and then assembled into clones with MiXCR by TCRdb, keeping productive beta chains. One record per CDR3 amino acid sequence lists the most common genes and DNA. This sample holds over 60,000 distinct CDR3 sequences; 57% were observed only once. The top ten hold roughly 20% of the sample. Recombination connected TRBV19 to TRBJ1-5, with the D gene call left open. The sequence was obtained from a female donor with breast cancer. Some clones in this sample may be carry-over from other donors' samples. Sequenced material: breast tumor tissue. The CDR3 protein: CASSFPGRNQPQHF. The nucleotide sequence is TGTGCCAGTAGTTTCCCGGGTCGCAATCAGCCCCAGCATTTT.